This T cell receptor beta chain was captured by sequencing in a study of T cell repertoires in cytomegalovirus infection. A note on this clonotype: Its target is unknown.

This CDR3 is 14 amino acids long. Germline assignment: CDR1 KGHDR and CDR2 SFDVKD. The V gene lost 7 bases and the J gene lost 5 bases, with 16 bases spanning the gap. Using its own MiXCR run on the reads, TCRdb lists one record per CDR3 protein. The sample carries over 150,000 distinct CDR3 sequences, approximately 20% recorded once. Findings and caveats of the study: Ex vivo, HLA-C-restricted CMV-specific TCR beta clonotypes prevailed over the rest of the response. People with CMV and the relevant HLA were identified by cumulative public TCR beta family frequency.

This rearrangement joins TRBV24-1 to TRBJ1-1; D possibly corresponds to TRBD1 (5 bases). Sequenced material: PBMCs. The TCR originated in a human donor in good health (CMV status not recorded). Some clones in this sample may be carry-over from other donors' samples. The CDR3 loop reads CATRSSRVGTEAFF. CDR3 nucleotide sequence: TGTGCCACCAGATCATCCAGGGTTGGTACTGAAGCTTTCTTT.